A single sample gave rise to the 26 T cell receptor beta chains below, sequenced in a study of T cell responses to AZD1222 COVID-19 vaccine. This table comes from immunoSEQ multiplex PCR, and its TCRdb copy is limited to in-frame clones, with some not included. This table holds 150,000 to 200,000 clones, about 92% found once. The sequencing here drew on peripheral blood, taken on day 0 of AZD1222 vaccination. The receptors were sampled from an adult in good health.

The V gene is TRBV4-1, the J gene TRBJ1-1; D gene ambiguous. CDR1 MGHRA and CDR2 YSYEKL come from the germline V gene. CDR3 size: 14 residues. V dropped 2 bases and J dropped 7 bases, with 14 bases sitting between them. The CDR3 is CASSQLPTGSEAFF. CDR3 nucleotide sequence: TGCGCCAGCAGCCAACTCCCGACGGGCAGTGAAGCTTTCTTT.

The chain carries TRBV13 and TRBJ2-7; 7 bases are a match to TRBD1. Germline values: CDR1 PRHDT, CDR2 FYEKMQ (reference sequence). The CDR3 extends over 12 amino acids. V lost 5 bases to trimming and J lost 9 bases; unmatched junction nucleotides: 7. CDR3 DNA sequence: TGTGCCAGCAGCATCCTCCGGGACAGGCAGTACTTC. Amino acid sequence: CASSILRDRQYF.

The chain carries TRBV5-4 and TRBJ1-1; D remains ambiguous. Germline V gene lookup returns CDR1 SGHNT and CDR2 YYREEE (reference sequence). V lost 2 bases and J 1 base, leaving 3 bases between the germline ends. The CDR3 sequence is 12 residues long. For the CDR3, the DNA is TGTGCCAGCAGCTTAGCGAACACTGAAGCTTTCTTT. It yields the protein CASSLANTEAFF.

This chain uses TRBV21-1 with TRBJ1-1; TRBD1, as called in the table, went unchecked against the DNA. TRBV21-1 is flagged as a pseudogene. CDR3 size: 16 residues. The CDR3 spells CASSKAGGVNDTEAFF. The CDR3 bases are TGTGCCAGCAGCAAAGCAGGGGGAGTTAATGACACTGAAGCTTTCTTT.

V is TRBV6-2 or TRBV6-3 and J is TRBJ2-2; TRBD1 matches 8 bases. This CDR3 contains 15 residues. Germline-derived CDR1 and CDR2 are MNHEY and SVGEGT. Trimming at V came to 4 bases and at J to 4 bases, leaving 5 bases not matched to a gene. CDR3 loop: CASSLGQEPTGELFF. The DNA of the CDR3 is TGTGCCAGCAGTTTGGGACAGGAACCCACCGGGGAGCTGTTTTTT.

This rearrangement joins TRBV2 to TRBJ2-3, with 7 bases fitting TRBD2. In germline, CDR1 is SNHLY, CDR2 FYNNEI. This CDR3 region has 14 residues. Trimming cost V 8 bases and J 3 bases; bases outside gene matches: 8. CDR3: CASVRRGYTDTQYF. CDR3 DNA sequence: TGTGCCAGCGTAAGGCGGGGGTATACAGATACGCAGTATTTT.

This clone has only a few counts. V usage is TRBV6-1 and J usage is TRBJ1-3, with D uncertain. The germline gives CDR1 MNHNS, CDR2 SASEGT. There are 15 residues in the CDR3. V was pared by 3 bases and J by 0 bases, with 9 bases between. The CDR3: CASSEGIYSGNTIYF. The CDR3 nucleotides are TGTGCCAGCAGTGAGGGGATTTACTCTGGAAACACCATATATTTT.

The chain recombines TRBV7-9 with TRBJ2-3, with TRBD2 identical over 9 bases. This CDR3 is built from 16 residues. The V gene's germline CDR1 is SEHNR and CDR2 FQNEAQ (reference sequence). The trim removed 1 base at V and 4 bases at J, leaving 6 bases unmatched. The CDR3 DNA sequence: TGTGCCAGCAGCTTAGGGGGACTAGCAGGTGCAGATACGCAGTATTTT. Amino acid sequence: CASSLGGLAGADTQYF.

V is TRBV9 and J is TRBJ2-3; TRBD2 aligns across 11 bases. The germline V gene encodes CDR1 SGDLS and CDR2 YYNGEE. CDR3 size: 18 residues. Trimming cost V 3 bases and J 1 base; bases outside gene matches: 10. For the CDR3, the DNA is TGTGCCAGCAGCGCTCTAGCGGGGGGCTTATCTGGCACAGATACGCAGTATTTT. The encoded protein is CASSALAGGLSGTDTQYF.

The chain combines TRBV5-6 with TRBJ1-5; 9 bases align to TRBD1. This CDR3 spans 15 amino acids. Per germline, CDR1 SGHDT and CDR2 YYEEEE. The ends lost 1 base at V and 6 bases at J; junction bases unmatched: 5. Here the CDR3 reads CASSLMDRGVQPQHF. The CDR3 DNA reads as TGTGCCAGCAGCTTGATGGACAGGGGTGTTCAGCCCCAGCATTTT.

The chain couples TRBV6-5 to TRBJ2-7, with TRBD2 matching over 7 bases. The germline V gene encodes CDR1 MNHEY and CDR2 SVGAGI. V shed 0 bases and J 0 bases; nucleotides not matched to a gene: 5. The CDR3 contains 16 residues. The CDR3 spells CASSYSSSGDSYEQYF. The CDR3 nucleotides are TGTGCCAGCAGTTACTCTTCCAGCGGGGACTCCTACGAGCAGTACTTC.

In DNA form, the CDR3 reads TGTGCCAGCAGTTTGGCAGGGAATTATAACTATGGCTACACCTTC. Translating it yields CASSLAGNYNYGYTF. The chain is built from TRBV6-2 or TRBV6-3 and TRBJ1-2, with D possibly TRBD1 on 5 matching bases. Germline CDR1 and CDR2: MNHEY and SVGEGT. This CDR3 has 15 residues. V gave up 4 bases and J gave up 1 base, with 13 bases separating them.

This chain uses TRBV2 with TRBJ1-5; D is perhaps TRBD1 (6 bases). V was shortened by 8 bases and J by 7 bases, with 18 bases between the two germline ends. The CDR3 has 14 residues. CDR1 is SNHLY, CDR2 FYNNEI, per germline. CDR3 sequence reads: CASETLQGSQPQHF. CDR3 sequence (DNA): TGTGCCAGCGAAACCTTACAGGGTTCGCAGCCCCAGCATTTT.

The chain joins TRBV3-1 (or the pseudogene TRBV3-2) to TRBJ1-5; D gene ambiguous. Germline CDR1 reads LGHDT; CDR2 reads YNNKEL (reference sequence). The length of the CDR3 is 12 residues. V was shortened by 1 base and J by 7 bases, with 5 bases between the two germline ends. CDR3 DNA: TGTGCCAGCAGCCAAGTAGGGCAGCCCCAGCATTTT. Its translation: CASSQVGQPQHF.

The V call is TRBV4-2, the J call TRBJ2-7; 9 bases map to TRBD2. This CDR3 region has 17 residues. The germline gives CDR1 LGHNA, CDR2 YNFKEQ. V was clipped by 0 bases and J by 3 bases; unmatched bases: 9. The CDR3 protein is CASSQDLERGAFYEQYF. CDR3 sequence (DNA): TGTGCCAGCAGCCAAGATTTGGAGCGGGGGGCTTTCTACGAGCAGTACTTC.

The V call is TRBV3-1 (or the pseudogene TRBV3-2), the J call TRBJ2-5; 7 bases are a match to TRBD1. J was trimmed by 5 bases and V by 4 bases; bases with no gene match: 4. Germline CDR1 reads LGHDT; CDR2 reads YNNKEL (reference sequence). CDR3 length equals 13 residues. CDR3 in amino acids: CASSPGGWETQYF. CDR3 DNA: TGTGCCAGCAGCCCAGGGGGTTGGGAGACCCAGTACTTC.

The genes are TRBV19 and TRBJ1-1; 8 nucleotides align to TRBD1. Germline CDR1 LNHDA, CDR2 SQIVND (reference sequence). The CDR3 runs 19 residues. With V trimmed by 1 base and J by 4 bases, 17 bases remained unmatched. The CDR3 DNA reads as TGTGCCAGTAGTATAGGCCTCGGTAGGATGGACAGGGAAGGCACTGAAGCTTTCTTT. Residues: CASSIGLGRMDREGTEAFF.

This chain links TRBV19 with TRBJ2-7; TRBD2 matches 7 bases. CDR1 and CDR2 from the germline V gene are LNHDA and SQIVND (reference sequence). The CDR3 sequence is 14 residues long. V was clipped by 4 bases and J by 3 bases; unmatched bases: 6. CDR3 in DNA: TGTGCCAGTAGTACCCAAGCGGGGAACTACGAGCAGTACTTC. It encodes CASSTQAGNYEQYF.

The V gene is TRBV10-3, the J gene TRBJ2-1; TRBD1 aligns across 10 bases. CDR1 is ENHRY, CDR2 SYGVKD, per germline. The CDR3 has 13 residues. The trim removed 2 bases at V and 9 bases at J, leaving 1 base unmatched. The CDR3 region is CAISEGTGVEQFF. The CDR3 region has the DNA TGTGCCATCAGTGAGGGGACAGGGGTTGAGCAGTTCTTC.

This sequence joins TRBV3-1 (or the pseudogene TRBV3-2) and TRBJ2-3, with 14 bases matching TRBD2. The V gene end was trimmed by 4 bases and the J gene end by 7 bases; junction bases not matched to a gene: 10. CDR1 is LGHDT, CDR2 YNNKEL, per germline (reference sequence). The CDR3 totals 17 residues. CDR3 in DNA: TGTGCCAGCAGCCCCCGGGGACTAGCGGGGGTAGGGAATACGCAGTATTTT. It codes for CASSPRGLAGVGNTQYF.

This chain connects TRBV6-5 to TRBJ2-3; possibly TRBD2 for D (5 bases). CDR1 is MNHEY, CDR2 SVGAGI, per germline. The CDR3 has 14 amino acids. The germline V and J ends were trimmed by 5 bases and 2 bases, with 11 bases remaining between them. The CDR3 DNA reads TGTGCCAGCAGTCGCGAGGGTTACACAGATACGCAGTATTTT. Protein product: CASSREGYTDTQYF.

The genes are TRBV28 and TRBJ1-5, with D unclear. The ends were cut back, 6 bases at V and 4 bases at J, with 25 bases in the middle. The CDR3 is 18 amino acids. CDR1 and CDR2 (germline): MDHEN, SYDVKM. CDR3 nucleotides: TGTGCCAGCAGCCCTTTGGTCAGAAAACAAACGCCGAATCAGCCCCAGCATTTT. This codes for CASSPLVRKQTPNQPQHF.

The CDR3 bases are TGTGCCAGCAGCTTGGCTGGGTCCGGGACAGGGATCATCTCGGGCTACACCTTC. Amino acid sequence: CASSLAGSGTGIISGYTF. The genes are TRBV5-4 and TRBJ1-2, with 9 bases that match TRBD1. V lost 0 bases and J lost 8; bases outside the gene matches: 17. CDR1 is SGHNT, CDR2 YYREEE, per germline (reference sequence). This CDR3 is 18 amino acids long.

The chain links TRBV30 to TRBJ1-5; D is undetermined. V shed 0 bases and J shed 3 bases, with 9 bases lying between them. Germline CDR1 is GTSNPN and CDR2 is SVGIG (reference sequence). The CDR3 is 14 amino acids. CDR3 nucleotides: TGTGCCTGGAGTGTTGTAGGCCTCAATCAGCCCCAGCATTTT. Amino acid sequence: CAWSVVGLNQPQHF.

V and J are TRBV4-2 and TRBJ2-7; D not certain. CDR1 and CDR2 (germline): LGHNA, YNFKEQ. This CDR3 spans 16 amino acids. Trimming shortened V by 1 base and J by 0 bases, and 13 bases separated the two germline ends. CDR3 bases: TGTGCCAGCAGCCAAGTTTCAAAGGCAGCCTCCTACGAGCAGTACTTC. Translated: CASSQVSKAASYEQYF.

The V call is TRBV6-5, the J call TRBJ1-1; a possible D gene is TRBD1 (6 bases). Trimming removed 6 bases from V and 1 base from J, with 12 bases in between. The CDR3 spans 14 residues. Germline V CDR1 and CDR2: MNHEY, SVGAGI. The CDR3 nucleotides are TGTGCCAGCAGCTACGGGACACCGAACACTGAAGCTTTCTTT. The encoded protein is CASSYGTPNTEAFF.